Sequencing of this T cell receptor beta chain was carried out in a study of T cells in Graves' hyperthyroidism and ophthalmopathy. As for the study in general: Peripheral blood samples were taken at initial diagnosis, prior to any treatment.

The sample holds a few counts of this clonotype. Germline CDR1 and CDR2: KGHDR and SFDVKD. The CDR3 is 15 residues long. Trimming removed 0 bases at V and 3 bases at J, with 7 bases between. TCR beta CDR3 regions were amplified from RNA transcripts. The TCR CDR3 first-round RT-PCR relied on the HTBI primer set. TCRdb passed the multiplex PCR reads through MiXCR, listing each CDR3 protein once. Here the sample spans roughly 360,000 distinct CDR3 sequences, roughly 13% being singletons. The sequenced material came from blood. The V gene is TRBV24-1, the J gene TRBJ2-2; no definite D call. This receptor was identified in a man between 25 and 39 years old with Graves' hyperthyroidism that later progressed to Graves' ophthalmopathy. The CDR3 sequence: CATSDLIADTGELFF. CDR3 DNA sequence: TGTGCCACCAGTGATTTGATAGCCGACACCGGGGAGCTGTTTTTT.